This T cell receptor beta chain was sequenced for a study of T cell responses to AZD1222 COVID-19 vaccine. Study observations and caveats: It should be noted that donors were predominantly white British and more often female, and clonal diversity was possibly underestimated.

On this clone: Its matching antigen is unknown.

Per germline, CDR1 LNHDA and CDR2 SQIVND (reference sequence). V was trimmed by 3 bases and J by 0 bases, leaving 21 bases between them. The length of the CDR3 is 19 residues. Profiled with immunoSEQ multiplex PCR; TCRdb holds only in-frame clones, not every one. This table holds about 160,000 clones, about 92% found once. The genes are TRBV19 and TRBJ2-4, with D possibly TRBD2 on 5 matching bases. Here the sequenced sample was peripheral blood, taken 28 days after the second AZD1222 dose. The TCR originated in an adult who received the AZD1222 COVID-19 vaccine. The CDR3 spells CASSIGNSRAPIAKNIQYF. As DNA, the CDR3 is TGTGCCAGTAGTATCGGGAATTCGAGGGCCCCCATAGCCAAAAACATTCAGTACTTC.